The 24 T cell receptor beta chains in this list originate from one sample, sequenced in a study of tumor-infiltrating lymphocytes in primary liver carcinoma. The source of the blood RNA was unsorted whole blood, and germline DNA was extracted as well. With approximately 500 ng total RNA as template and a constant-region primer, TCR beta cDNA was made. ARM-PCR was slightly modified, and three nested multiplex PCR rounds with it gave rise to the TCR beta libraries. A C-beta reverse primer was combined with TRBV1-TRBV30 forward primers in the first two PCR rounds, and each round had approximately 10 cycles. TCRdb reprocessed the multiplex PCR reads with MiXCR, giving one entry per CDR3 protein. This sample has just over 300,000 distinct CDR3 sequences, with 50% to 75% found just once. The sequencing sample was made of peripheral blood. Every receptor here comes from a woman aged 30 to 39 with primary liver carcinoma and hepatitis B virus infection.

The sample holds many counts of this clonotype. The rearrangement uses TRBV6-5 and TRBJ2-7; maybe TRBD2 (6 bases). CDR1 MNHEY and CDR2 SVGAGI come from the germline V gene. Trimming pared 10 bases from V and 8 bases from J, leaving 15 bases between. This CDR3 has 11 residues. CDR3 coding DNA: TGTGCCACCGGTGGGGGGAGAAAGCAGTACTTC. It encodes CATGGGRKQYF.

As to this clonotype: This may stem from a read error, because a much larger clone lies one nucleotide away. This chain joins TRBV6-1 and TRBJ1-5; 8 bases align to TRBD1. This CDR3 is built from 17 residues. Germline-derived CDR1 and CDR2 are MNHNS and SASEGT. Germline trimming cut 6 bases from V and 7 bases from J; bases unmatched to any gene: 17. The DNA of the CDR3 is TGTGCCAGCAGAGCCCAGACAGGGGCGAGGTTTCGACAGCCCCAGCATTTT. Encoded protein: CASRAQTGARFRQPQHF.

This clonotype was counted ten times or more. The V call is TRBV12-3 or TRBV12-4, the J call TRBJ2-1; D might be TRBD2 (6 bases). CDR3 length: 15 residues. V was clipped by 4 bases and J by 9 bases, with 19 bases between them. The CDR3: CASSSRAGGVLEQFF. CDR3 sequence (DNA): TGTGCCAGCAGTTCACGGGCCGGGGGAGTTCTTGAGCAGTTCTTC.

The chain couples TRBV6-2 or TRBV6-3 to TRBJ2-5, with 11 positions matching TRBD2. Germline V lookup: CDR1 MNHEY, CDR2 SVGEGT. V shed 0 bases and J 7 bases; nucleotides not matched to a gene: 4. The CDR3 covers 15 residues. CDR3 protein: CASSYSLAGAGTQYF. The CDR3 DNA follows: TGTGCCAGCAGTTACTCACTAGCGGGAGCAGGGACCCAGTACTTC.

This clonotype turned up a few times. The gene calls are TRBV6-2 or TRBV6-3 and TRBJ1-5; D unresolved. Germline loops: CDR1 MNHEY, CDR2 SVGEGT. This CDR3 spans 13 amino acids. V was clipped by 7 bases and J by 1 base, with 8 bases between them. The CDR3 reads CASTSGSNQPQHF. The CDR3 region has the DNA TGTGCCAGCACCTCGGGAAGCAATCAGCCCCAGCATTTT.

This clonotype was seen a single time. A much larger clone differs from this one at a single base, so this may be a read error. This chain uses TRBV29-1 with TRBJ2-1; D is perhaps TRBD1 (6 bases). Germline-derived CDR1 and CDR2 are SQVTM and ANQGSEA. The CDR3 length is 13 residues. The CDR3 protein is CRGLQGSYNEQFF. DNA of the CDR3: TGCAGAGGGCTACAGGGATCCTACAATGAGCAGTTCTTC.

This clonotype was recorded a few times. This chain connects TRBV11-2 to TRBJ2-1; unclear D gene. V dropped 5 bases and J dropped 6 bases, with 20 bases sitting between them. This CDR3 contains 16 residues. The germline CDR1 and CDR2 sequences are SGHAT and FQNNGV. The CDR3 loop is CASSMTCGNSCNEQFF. CDR3 nucleotide sequence: TGTGCCAGCAGCATGACTTGCGGTAACTCTTGCAATGAGCAGTTCTTC. Combining the CDR3 with reference TRBV11-2 and TRBJ2-1 gives the whole variable domain EAGVAQSPRYKIIEKRQSVAFWCNPISGHATLYWYQQILGQGPKLLIQFQNNGVVDDSQLPKDRFSAERLKGVDSTLKIQPAKLEDSAVYLCASSMTCGNSCNEQFFGPGTRLTVL.

The rearrangement joins TRBV5-1 to TRBJ2-3, with D unresolved. V was pared by 2 bases and J by 4 bases, with 14 bases between. CDR3 length: 15 residues. CDR1 SGHRS and CDR2 YFSETQ come from the germline V gene. The CDR3 bases are TGCGCCAGCAGCTTCGGAGTGCCCACCGCAGATACGCAGTATTTT. Its translation is CASSFGVPTADTQYF.

The genes are TRBV11-2 and TRBJ2-2; D is possibly TRBD2 (6 bases). The CDR3 has 15 amino acids. V gave up 9 bases and J gave up 1 base, with 15 bases separating them. The germline CDR1 and CDR2 sequences are SGHAT and FQNNGV. For the CDR3, the DNA is TGTGCCAGTAGCCCACCGGGAGTGAACACCGGGGAGCTGTTTTTT. This sequence encodes CASSPPGVNTGELFF.

Regarding this clonotype: Given the absence of the conserved phenylalanine or tryptophan at the CDR3 end, a read error is likely. This chain connects TRBV4-2 to TRBJ2-5, with 8 bases lining up with TRBD2. This CDR3 is 16 amino acids long. V dropped 4 bases and J dropped 4; count of bases not matched to a gene: 11. The germline gives CDR1 LGHNA, CDR2 YNFKEQ. In DNA, the CDR3 is TGTGCCAGCAGCCCAGGACTAGCCTTGAGTGGAGAGACCCAGTACCTC. Protein: CASSPGLALSGETQYL.

This clonotype appeared a few times. A clone one base away is much larger, so this may be a read error. The chain combines TRBV11-2 with TRBJ1-2; TRBD1 agrees at 8 bases. Germline V gene lookup returns CDR1 SGHAT and CDR2 FQNNGV. The CDR3 runs 12 residues. CDR3 protein: CVSSFRTGWCTF. Written as DNA, the CDR3 is TGTGTCAGCAGCTTCCGGACAGGGTGGTGCACCTTC.

A remark on this clonotype: A clone one base away is much larger, so this may be a read error. The rearrangement links TRBV29-1 to TRBJ2-5; 7 bases fit TRBD2. The CDR3 runs to 14 residues. V lost 7 bases and J lost 4; bases outside the gene matches: 12. Germline-derived CDR1 and CDR2 are SQVTM and ANQGSEA. CDR3 sequence (DNA): TGCAGCGCTAGAATAACGGGAGGACGAGAGACCCAGTACTTC. Amino acids: CSARITGGRETQYF.

Concerning this clonotype: This may arise from a read error, as a much more abundant clone is one base away. The CDR3 DNA sequence: TGTGCCAGCAGCCGCAGTTCACACGGGAAAGGGAACGAGCAGTACTTC. As protein: CASSRSSHGKGNEQYF. The chain recombines TRBV4-2 with TRBJ2-7; D is possibly TRBD2 (5 bases). The CDR3 sequence is 16 residues long. The V gene's germline CDR1 is LGHNA and CDR2 YNFKEQ. Trimming shortened V by 4 bases and J by 5 bases, and 21 bases separated the two germline ends.

The CDR3 coding sequence is TGTGCCGGCTTGAGGGGGCTAGGGTATGAGCAGTTCTTC. It encodes CAGLRGLGYEQFF. This chain joins TRBV6-2 or TRBV6-3 and TRBJ2-1; 7 bases agree with TRBD1. The CDR3 length is 13 residues. Per the germline V gene, CDR1 is MNHEY and CDR2 is SVGEGT. V was pared by 11 bases and J by 8 bases, with 12 bases of the junction left unmatched.

Notes on this clonotype: An end of the junction does not agree with germline; a read error may underlie this. V and J are TRBV11-2 and TRBJ1-6; TRBD1 is a possible D gene (6 bases). The CDR3 totals 16 residues. Per germline, CDR1 SGHAT and CDR2 FQNNGV. The CDR3 loop reads CASWDTRRGMSSSLHF. The CDR3 nucleotides read TGTGCCAGCTGGGACACCCGACGCGGAATGTCTTCATCCCTCCACTTT.

The V call is TRBV5-1, the J call TRBJ2-6, with TRBD1 matching 7 bases. Germline-derived CDR1 and CDR2 are SGHRS and YFSETQ. V lost 4 bases to trimming and J lost 2 bases; unmatched junction nucleotides: 9. CDR3 length: 17 residues. CDR3 sequence: CASSAGDSLAGANVLTF. CDR3 coding DNA: TGCGCCAGCAGCGCCGGGGACAGTTTAGCTGGGGCCAACGTCCTGACTTTC.

As for this clonotype: At one end, the junction sequence differs from germline, possibly due to a read error. As DNA, the CDR3 is TGTACCAGCAGCCGAGGGACAGGAGCAAGAGGGTACGAGCAGTACTTC. It yields the protein CTSSRGTGARGYEQYF. This sequence joins TRBV11-2 and TRBJ2-7; 8 bases line up with TRBD1. CDR1 and CDR2 (germline): SGHAT, FQNNGV. The CDR3 is 16 amino acids.

As for this clonotype: Sequence at one end of the junction differs from germline and may be a read error. The chain employs TRBV30 and TRBJ2-1; D remains unclear. Per the germline V gene, CDR1 is GTSNPN and CDR2 is SVGIG (reference sequence). This CDR3 is built from 12 residues. The CDR3 DNA reads as TGTGTCTGGAGCAGCTCCTACAATGAGCAGTTCTTC. The encoded protein is CVWSSSYNEQFF.

The sample holds many counts of this clonotype. V is TRBV4-2 and J is TRBJ2-7; a weak D match, TRBD2 (5 bases). Trimming cost V 1 base and J 5 bases, with 9 bases left between them. Germline V lookup: CDR1 LGHNA, CDR2 YNFKEQ. The length of the CDR3 is 13 residues. CDR3 in DNA: TGTGCCAGCAGCCAAGGGATGGGAGACGAGCAGTACTTC. It translates to CASSQGMGDEQYF.

This clonotype was seen just once. A clone one base away is much larger, so this may be a read error. The chain recombines TRBV6-5 with TRBJ2-6; no definite D call. The V end lost 5 bases, the J end lost 0 bases, and 5 bases lay between the germline ends. Germline V gene sequence: CDR1 MNHEY, CDR2 SVGAGI. CDR3 length equals 14 residues. The CDR3 region has the DNA TGTGCCAGCAGTATACTCTCTGGGGCCAACGTCCTGACTTTC. It codes for CASSILSGANVLTF.

At least ten counts were recorded for this clonotype. The CDR3 DNA is TGTGCCAGCAGAGGACTAATGGGACCCATTCAGTACTTC. This translates into CASRGLMGPIQYF. The rearrangement uses TRBV6-1 and TRBJ2-4; tentatively, D is TRBD2 (6 bases). The CDR3 consists of 13 residues. V lost 6 bases to trimming and J lost 9 bases, with 15 bases between them. The germline V gene encodes CDR1 MNHNS and CDR2 SASEGT.

To note about this clonotype: The germline gene is not matched at one end of the junction; a read error may be the cause. V is TRBV11-1 and J is TRBJ2-1; 8 bases are shared with TRBD2. Germline CDR1 reads SGHAT; CDR2 reads FQDESV (reference sequence). The CDR3 is made up of 16 amino acids. The CDR3: CPSCTTSGGWHNEQFF. The CDR3 DNA follows: TGTCCCAGCTGCACAACTAGCGGTGGTTGGCACAATGAGCAGTTCTTC. Full variable domain (remainder filled in from reference TRBV11-1 and TRBJ2-1): EAEVAQSPRYKITEKSQAVAFWCDPISGHATLYWYRQILGQGPELLVQFQDESVVDDSQLPKDRFSAERLKGVDSTLKIQPAELGDSAMYLCPSCTTSGGWHNEQFFGPGTRLTVL.

Worth noting for this clonotype: One end of the junction is discordant with germline, which a read error may explain. This sequence joins TRBV29-1 and TRBJ1-2; D is unclear. The CDR3 runs to 13 residues. Germline V gives CDR1 SQVTM, CDR2 ANQGSEA. CDR3 bases: TGTAGCGTTGCCACCAACAAGAGCAGGGGCTACACCTTC. Translated: CSVATNKSRGYTF.

This chain connects TRBV27 to TRBJ2-1; D is undetermined. Germline-derived CDR1 and CDR2 are MNHEY and SMNVEV (reference sequence). The length of the CDR3 is 13 residues. Trimming stripped 4 bases from V and 6 bases from J, with 10 bases between. This CDR3 is CASSSYETNEQFF. CDR3 sequence (DNA): TGTGCCAGCAGTTCCTACGAGACCAATGAGCAGTTCTTC.